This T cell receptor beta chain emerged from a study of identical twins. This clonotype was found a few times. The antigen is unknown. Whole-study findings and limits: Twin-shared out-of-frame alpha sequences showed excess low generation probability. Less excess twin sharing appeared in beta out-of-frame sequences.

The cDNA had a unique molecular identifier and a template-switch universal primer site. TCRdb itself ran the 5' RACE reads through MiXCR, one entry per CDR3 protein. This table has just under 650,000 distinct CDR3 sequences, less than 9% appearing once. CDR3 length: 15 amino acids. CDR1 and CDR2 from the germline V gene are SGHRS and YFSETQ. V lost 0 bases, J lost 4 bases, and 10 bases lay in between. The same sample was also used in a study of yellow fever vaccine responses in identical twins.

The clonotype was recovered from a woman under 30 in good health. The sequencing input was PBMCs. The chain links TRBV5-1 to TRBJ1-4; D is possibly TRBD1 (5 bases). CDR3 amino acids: CASSLAGGVNEKLFF. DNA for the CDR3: TGCGCCAGCAGCTTGGCCGGAGGGGTTAATGAAAAACTGTTTTTT.